The 6 T cell receptor beta chains below were found in one sample sequenced in a study of blood T cell repertoires in COVID-19. The method was immunoSEQ multiplex PCR; TCRdb's version includes in-frame clones alone and lacks a portion of them. The table lists 250,000 to 350,000 clones, around four fifths of them singletons. The material sequenced was peripheral blood. These receptors originate from a woman in her forties or fifties with active or convalescent COVID-19.

J is TRBJ2-5 and V is TRBV27, with 16 nucleotides matching TRBD2. V dropped 5 bases and J dropped 0; count of bases not matched to a gene: 12. CDR3 length: 20 amino acids. The V gene's germline CDR1 is MNHEY and CDR2 SMNVEV (reference sequence). CDR3 DNA: TGTGCCAGCAGTCAGTACGGGACTAGCGGGAGGGGGTGGTACCAAGAGACCCAGTACTTC. Encoded protein: CASSQYGTSGRGWYQETQYF.

This clone was seen repeatedly, ten times or more. The rearrangement links TRBV19 to TRBJ1-1, with D unclear. Trimming left V 3 bases short and J 3 bases short, with 8 bases between. Germline CDR1 is LNHDA and CDR2 is SQIVND (reference sequence). The CDR3 consists of 13 residues. CDR3 sequence: CASSIDGDTEAFF. The CDR3 DNA reads TGTGCCAGTAGTATTGACGGGGACACTGAAGCTTTCTTT.

The chain has TRBV19 and TRBJ2-7; 8 positions agree with TRBD1. The germline gives CDR1 LNHDA, CDR2 SQIVND (reference sequence). J was trimmed by 2 bases and V by 4 bases; bases with no gene match: 4. The CDR3 has 14 residues. The CDR3 sequence: CASSRAGGTYEQYF. The CDR3 nucleotides read TGTGCCAGTAGTAGGGCAGGGGGCACCTACGAGCAGTACTTC.

The chain couples TRBV12-2 to TRBJ2-3; the table's TRBD2 call for D was not verified on the DNA. TRBV12-2 is deemed a pseudogene. The length of the CDR3 is 18 residues. Here the CDR3 reads CASRIDRTSGNHTDTQYF. The CDR3 DNA reads TGTGCAAGTCGCATTGACAGGACTAGCGGGAACCACACAGATACGCAGTATTTT.

V is TRBV5-1 and J is TRBJ2-7; 7 bases match TRBD2. Trimming took 4 bases from V and 0 from J; bases not matched to a gene: 10. CDR1 is SGHRS, CDR2 YFSETQ, per germline. This CDR3 has 16 amino acids. CDR3 sequence: CASSADPSGLSYEQYF. The CDR3 DNA reads TGCGCCAGCAGCGCGGACCCTAGCGGACTCTCCTACGAGCAGTACTTC.

This chain connects TRBV5-1 to TRBJ2-7; tentative D call: TRBD1 (5 bases). The ends were cut back, 2 bases at V and 2 bases at J, with 14 bases in the middle. Germline CDR1 SGHRS, CDR2 YFSETQ. This CDR3 spans 15 amino acids. The CDR3 DNA reads TGCGCCAGCAGCTTTGGCACAGGTCCAGCCTACGAGCAGTACTTC. Translation gives CASSFGTGPAYEQYF.